This passage covers 24 T cell receptor beta chains from one sample sequenced in a study of T cell repertoires in cytomegalovirus infection (dated by TCRdb to about 2019). These reads were obtained on an Illumina HiSeq 1500. TCRdb reprocessed the public reads (quality trimming at Q25 with fastp, clone calling with MiXCR) and kept in-frame beta chains. Entries are consolidated by CDR3 protein sequence, retaining the most common genes and DNA. Within this sample are roughly 500,000 distinct CDR3 sequences, with 16% of them counted one time only. The ten largest clones represent more than 20% of the sample. The sample was CD8+ T cells from PBMCs. The receptors shown here come from a human donor in good health (CMV status not recorded). Some clones in this sample may be carry-over from other donors' samples.

As to this clonotype: This could be a read error, since a much larger clone is one nucleotide away. The genes are TRBV4-1 and TRBJ2-3; D may be TRBD2 (7 bases). CDR3 length: 17 amino acids. In germline, CDR1 is MGHRA, CDR2 YSYEKL. The CDR3 spells CARSRTARGGRTDTQYF. The CDR3 DNA sequence: TGCGCCAGAAGCCGTACAGCACGCGGGGGCCGCACAGATACGCAGTATTTT.

The table lists this clonotype with a few counts. This chain joins TRBV6-1 and TRBJ1-3; the D gene is possibly TRBD1 (6 bases). This CDR3 has 16 amino acids. In germline, CDR1 is MNHNS, CDR2 SASEGT. V lost 5 bases to trimming and J lost 0 bases, with 14 bases between them. CDR3 residues: CASSSQGTLSGNTIYF. As DNA, the CDR3 is TGTGCCAGCAGTTCCCAGGGGACCCTCTCTGGAAACACCATATATTTT.

This clonotype was picked up many times. The chain uses TRBV12-3 or TRBV12-4 and TRBJ1-1; 7 bases map to TRBD1. Unmatched junction bases numbered 10, after V lost 2 bases and J lost 1 base. The CDR3 spans 17 residues. The CDR3 DNA follows: TGTGCCAGCAGTTTATCGGTTTTGGACAGGTCGAACACTGAAGCTTTCTTT. It specifies CASSLSVLDRSNTEAFF.

The J gene is TRBJ1-1, the V gene TRBV5-1; possible D gene TRBD1, 5 bases. Trimming shortened V by 0 bases and J by 7 bases, and 13 bases separated the two germline ends. CDR1 and CDR2 from the germline V gene are SGHRS and YFSETQ. The CDR3 consists of 14 residues. Written as DNA, the CDR3 is TGCGCCAGCAGCTTGGTTGGGGGTCCGGATGAAGCTTTCTTT. It specifies CASSLVGGPDEAFF.

This clonotype was recorded only once. The germline gene is not matched at one end of the junction; a read error may be the cause. The chain recombines TRBV2 with TRBJ2-1; 8 nucleotides agree with TRBD2. Germline-derived CDR1 and CDR2 are SNHLY and FYNNEI. There are 15 residues in the CDR3. CDR3 region: CASSEGGGPDNEQIF. DNA of the CDR3: TGTGCCAGCAGTGAGGGCGGGGGGCCGGACAATGAGCAGATCTTC.

This clonotype came up a few times. The chain is built from TRBV12-3 or TRBV12-4 and TRBJ1-1; no definite D call. V dropped 4 bases and J dropped 0 bases, with 12 bases sitting between them. This CDR3 region has 15 residues. The CDR3 region is CASSSGGPMNTEAFF. CDR3 in DNA: TGTGCCAGCAGTTCGGGAGGGCCCATGAACACTGAAGCTTTCTTT.

The chain uses TRBV19 and TRBJ2-1; perhaps TRBD1 as D (6 bases). The CDR3 is made up of 14 amino acids. V was trimmed by 6 bases and J by 0 bases, leaving 9 bases between them. Germline V gene data show CDR1 as LNHDA and CDR2 as SQIVND (reference sequence). DNA for the CDR3: TGTGCCAGTAGGTTGGACAGCTCCTACAATGAGCAGTTCTTC. This gives the protein CASRLDSSYNEQFF.

The gene calls are TRBV6-1 and TRBJ2-7; the D gene is possibly TRBD2 (7 bases). V was cut by 1 base and J by 4 bases, with 14 bases left in between. CDR1 and CDR2 from the germline V gene are MNHNS and SASEGT. The length of the CDR3 is 15 residues. In nucleotides, the CDR3 is TGTGCCAGCAGTGAAGTGGCGGGGGCTCGGTACGAGCAGTACTTC. It yields the protein CASSEVAGARYEQYF.

As for this clonotype: This may be a read error: a much more frequent sequence differs by one nucleotide. The V call is TRBV7-9, the J call TRBJ1-1, with 8 bases fitting TRBD1. The CDR3 contains 15 residues. Germline assignment: CDR1 SEHNR and CDR2 FQNEAQ (reference sequence). The CDR3 bases are TGTGTCAGCAGCCCGAGACAGGGGCAGAACACTGAAGCTTTCTTT. This translates into CVSSPRQGQNTEAFF.

The table lists this clonotype with many counts. The chain combines TRBV11-2 with TRBJ2-1; 9 nucleotides agree with TRBD1. J lost 4 bases, V lost 6 bases, and 7 bases had no gene match. In germline, CDR1 is SGHAT, CDR2 FQNNGV. This CDR3 is built from 15 residues. CDR3 sequence reads: CASRSGQGTYNEQFF. Written as DNA, the CDR3 is TGTGCCAGCAGATCGGGACAGGGCACTTACAATGAGCAGTTCTTC.

This clonotype has at least ten counts. The rearrangement links TRBV27 to TRBJ2-5; TRBD1 aligns across 7 bases. V shed 2 bases, J shed 5 bases, and the junction held 11 bases outside the gene matches. The CDR3 length is 16 residues. CDR1 MNHEY and CDR2 SMNVEV come from the germline V gene (reference sequence). The chain's CDR3 is CASSLQDPRQGETQYF. The CDR3 coding sequence is TGTGCCAGCAGTTTACAGGACCCCCGACAGGGCGAGACCCAGTACTTC.

This clonotype has a count of ten or more. The chain joins TRBV7-6 to TRBJ2-1, with 10 bases fitting TRBD2. The CDR3 has 15 residues. Germline lookup yields CDR1 SGHVS and CDR2 FNYEAQ. Losses at the gene ends were 5 bases for V and 7 bases for J; bases not matched to a gene: 8. In DNA form, the CDR3 reads TGTGCCAGCAGCCAAGCTAGCGGGAGTGGGAATGAGCAGTTCTTC. Protein: CASSQASGSGNEQFF.

The chain carries TRBV9 and TRBJ2-3; D gene uncertain. This CDR3 has 15 amino acids. Per germline, CDR1 SGDLS and CDR2 YYNGEE. Trimming left V 6 bases short and J 2 bases short, with 16 bases between. CDR3 amino acids: CASTPGFSITDTQYF. Written as DNA, the CDR3 is TGTGCCAGCACCCCCGGGTTTTCTATCACAGATACGCAGTATTTT.

In its sample, this clonotype was seen many times. The rearrangement uses TRBV7-9 and TRBJ2-1; 7 nucleotides match TRBD2. There are 15 residues in the CDR3. Germline CDR1 reads SEHNR; CDR2 reads FQNEAQ (reference sequence). With 8 bases clipped from V and 0 bases from J, the junction kept 7 bases outside the gene matches. The CDR3 region has the DNA TGTGCCAGCGGTGGGGAGCGGGGCTCCTACAATGAGCAGTTCTTC. Protein product: CASGGERGSYNEQFF.

A few counts support this clonotype. The rearrangement joins TRBV6-2 or TRBV6-3 to TRBJ2-3; 8 bases are shared with TRBD2. The CDR3 loop spans 16 amino acids. Looked up from germline, CDR1 is MNHEY and CDR2 is SVGEGT. After removal of 6 bases from V and 5 bases from J, the junction contained 13 bases not matched to a gene. The CDR3 is CASRSQSGGGGDTQYF. The CDR3 DNA follows: TGTGCCAGCAGATCACAGAGCGGGGGCGGAGGAGATACGCAGTATTTT.

The chain couples TRBV5-6 to TRBJ2-3; D gene uncertain. The CDR3 has 13 amino acids. Trimming left V 0 bases short and J 5 bases short, with 7 bases between. Germline V gene lookup returns CDR1 SGHDT and CDR2 YYEEEE. CDR3 in DNA: TGTGCCAGCAGCTTGGGTGCAGGAGATACGCAGTATTTT. Translation gives CASSLGAGDTQYF.

This clonotype was counted many times. The chain joins TRBV7-3 to TRBJ1-1; D ambiguous. CDR3 length equals 17 residues. Germline loops: CDR1 SGHTA, CDR2 FQGTGA. V lost 5 bases and J lost 3, with 22 bases in between. For the CDR3, the DNA is TGTGCCAGCAGCCCTCTCCCCCACAGTGTGGGAGACACTGAAGCTTTCTTT. As protein: CASSPLPHSVGDTEAFF.

This clonotype was found many times. The chain uses TRBV12-3 or TRBV12-4 and TRBJ2-5; 9 bases fit TRBD1. V dropped 4 bases and J dropped 4; count of bases not matched to a gene: 4. The CDR3 consists of 14 residues. Here the CDR3 DNA reads TGTGCCAGCAGTTCCGGGACAGGGAGAGAGACCCAGTACTTC. Translated, it gives CASSSGTGRETQYF.

Ten or more counts support this clonotype. The junction departs from the called germline gene at one end, perhaps through a read error. The chain links TRBV7-7 to TRBJ1-5, with TRBD1 matching 8 bases. This CDR3 has 16 amino acids. From germline, CDR1 is SSHAT and CDR2 FNYEAQ (reference sequence). CDR3 bases: TGTGCTAGCAGCTTGGGACAGGCAAGGGGCAATCAGCCCCAGCATTTT. Protein: CASSLGQARGNQPQHF.

To note about this clonotype: The junction shows a germline mismatch at one end, possibly a read error. The V and J genes are TRBV7-9 and TRBJ2-1; no reliable D call. Germline CDR1 reads SEHNR; CDR2 reads FQNEAQ (reference sequence). CDR3 length: 11 amino acids. The CDR3 reads CDSRAVKGQFF. The CDR3 DNA is TGTGACAGCAGAGCTGTCAAGGGGCAGTTCTTC.

This clonotype was counted ten times or more. The V call is TRBV7-9, the J call TRBJ1-2; the D is unclear. This CDR3 comprises 12 residues. Germline V gene sequence: CDR1 SEHNR, CDR2 FQNEAQ (reference sequence). V was shortened by 2 bases and J by 5 bases, with 6 bases between the two germline ends. This chain's CDR3 is CASSLQIYGYTF. The CDR3 coding sequence is TGTGCCAGCAGCTTACAGATTTATGGCTACACCTTC.

This clonotype has only a few counts. The chain uses TRBV27 and TRBJ1-1; no reliable D call. CDR1 is MNHEY and CDR2 is SMNVEV in the germline V gene (reference sequence). Trimming took 2 bases from V and 0 from J, leaving 10 bases between them. The CDR3 contains 15 residues. CDR3 in DNA: TGTGCCAGCAGTTTAACACAGACCATGAACACTGAAGCTTTCTTT. Translated, it gives CASSLTQTMNTEAFF.

The chain employs TRBV13 and TRBJ1-1; 9 positions match TRBD1. Germline V lookup: CDR1 PRHDT, CDR2 FYEKMQ (reference sequence). The CDR3 covers 16 residues. Trimming took 1 base from V and 5 from J; bases not matched to a gene: 8. The CDR3 sequence: CASSLALQGARTEAFF. CDR3 DNA sequence: TGTGCCAGCAGCTTAGCCCTACAGGGGGCAAGGACTGAAGCTTTCTTT.

This clonotype was seen repeatedly, ten times or more. The chain combines TRBV7-9 with TRBJ2-5; D is ambiguous. This CDR3 contains 14 residues. V shed 1 base and J shed 5 bases, with 11 bases lying between them. CDR1 and CDR2 (germline): SEHNR, FQNEAQ (reference sequence). This chain's CDR3 is CASSLGVASETQYF. The DNA for the CDR3 is TGTGCCAGCAGCTTAGGCGTGGCCTCCGAGACCCAGTACTTC. Based on the CDR3 plus reference TRBV7-9 and TRBJ2-5, the full variable domain is DTGVSQNPRHKITKRGQNVTFRCDPISEHNRLYWYRQTLGQGPEFLTYFQNEAQLEKSRLLSDRFSAERPKGSFSTLEIQRTEQGDSAMYLCASSLGVASETQYFGPGTRLLVL.